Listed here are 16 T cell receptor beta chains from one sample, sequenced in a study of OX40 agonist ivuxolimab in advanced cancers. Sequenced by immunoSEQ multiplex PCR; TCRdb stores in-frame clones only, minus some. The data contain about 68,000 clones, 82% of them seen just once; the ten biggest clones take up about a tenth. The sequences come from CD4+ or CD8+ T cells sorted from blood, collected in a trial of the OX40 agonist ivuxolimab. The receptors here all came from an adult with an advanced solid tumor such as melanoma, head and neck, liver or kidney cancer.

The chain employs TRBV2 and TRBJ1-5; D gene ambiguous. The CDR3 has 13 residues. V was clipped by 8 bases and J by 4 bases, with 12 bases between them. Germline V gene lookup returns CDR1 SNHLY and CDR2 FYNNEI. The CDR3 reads CASGQALNQPQHF. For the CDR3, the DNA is TGTGCCAGCGGCCAGGCGCTTAATCAGCCCCAGCATTTT.

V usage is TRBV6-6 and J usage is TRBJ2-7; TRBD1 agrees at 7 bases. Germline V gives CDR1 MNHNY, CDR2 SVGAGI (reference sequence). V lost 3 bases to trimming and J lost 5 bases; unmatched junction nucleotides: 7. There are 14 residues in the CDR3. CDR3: CASSYSTGLHEQYF. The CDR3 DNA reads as TGTGCCAGCAGTTATTCGACAGGGTTGCACGAGCAGTACTTC.

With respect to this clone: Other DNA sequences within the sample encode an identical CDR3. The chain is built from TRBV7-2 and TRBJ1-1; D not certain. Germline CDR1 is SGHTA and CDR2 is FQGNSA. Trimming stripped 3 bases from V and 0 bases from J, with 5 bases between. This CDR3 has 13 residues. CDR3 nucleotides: TGTGCCAGCAGCTTCTCCGTGAACACTGAAGCTTTCTTT. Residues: CASSFSVNTEAFF.

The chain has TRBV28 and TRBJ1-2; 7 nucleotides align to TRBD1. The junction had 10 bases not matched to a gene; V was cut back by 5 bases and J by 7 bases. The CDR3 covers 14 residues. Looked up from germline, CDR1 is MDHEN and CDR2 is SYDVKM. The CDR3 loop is CASSQETGRGGYTF. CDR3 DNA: TGTGCCAGCAGTCAAGAGACAGGGAGGGGTGGCTACACCTTC.

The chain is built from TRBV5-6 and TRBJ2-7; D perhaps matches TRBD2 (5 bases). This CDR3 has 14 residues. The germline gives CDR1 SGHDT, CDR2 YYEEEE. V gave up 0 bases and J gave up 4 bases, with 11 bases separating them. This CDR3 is CASSLDRGRYEQYF. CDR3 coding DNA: TGTGCCAGCAGCTTGGACCGGGGTAGATACGAGCAGTACTTC.

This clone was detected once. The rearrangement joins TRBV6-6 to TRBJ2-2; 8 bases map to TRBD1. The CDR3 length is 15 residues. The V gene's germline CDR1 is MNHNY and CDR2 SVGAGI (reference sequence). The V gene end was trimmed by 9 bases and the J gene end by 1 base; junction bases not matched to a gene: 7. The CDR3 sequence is CASEPGTGNTGELFF. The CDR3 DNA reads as TGTGCCAGTGAACCCGGGACAGGGAACACCGGGGAGCTGTTTTTT.

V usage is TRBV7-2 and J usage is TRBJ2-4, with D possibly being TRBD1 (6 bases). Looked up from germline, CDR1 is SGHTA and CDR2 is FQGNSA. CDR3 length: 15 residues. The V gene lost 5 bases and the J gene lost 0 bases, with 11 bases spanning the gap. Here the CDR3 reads CASSPIGGAKNIQYF. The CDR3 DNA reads TGTGCCAGCAGCCCGATAGGGGGAGCCAAAAACATTCAGTACTTC.

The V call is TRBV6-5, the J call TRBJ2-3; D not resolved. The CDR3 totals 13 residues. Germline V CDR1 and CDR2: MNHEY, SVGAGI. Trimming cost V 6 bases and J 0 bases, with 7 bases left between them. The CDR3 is CASRGLSTDTQYF. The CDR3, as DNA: TGTGCCAGCAGAGGTCTAAGCACAGATACGCAGTATTTT.

The CDR3 nucleotides are TGTGCCAGCAGTTGGGCCCGGGGCGAGCAGTACTTC. Encoded protein: CASSWARGEQYF. The chain has TRBV28 and TRBJ2-7; tentative D call: TRBD2 (5 bases). This CDR3 is built from 12 residues. Germline CDR1 reads MDHEN; CDR2 reads SYDVKM. Trimming shortened V by 4 bases and J by 6 bases, and 10 bases separated the two germline ends.

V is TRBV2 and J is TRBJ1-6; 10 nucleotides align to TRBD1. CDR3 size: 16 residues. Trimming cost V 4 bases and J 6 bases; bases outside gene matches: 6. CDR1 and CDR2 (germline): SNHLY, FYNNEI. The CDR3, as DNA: TGTGCCAGCAGTGTGGCCGGGACAGGGGTTAATTCACCCCTCCACTTT. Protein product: CASSVAGTGVNSPLHF. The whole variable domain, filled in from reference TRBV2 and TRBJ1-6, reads EPEVTQTPSHQVTQMGQEVILRCVPISNHLYFYWYRQILGQKVEFLVSFYNNEISEKSEIFDDQFSVERPDGSNFTLKIRSTKLEDSAMYFCASSVAGTGVNSPLHFGNGTRLTVT.

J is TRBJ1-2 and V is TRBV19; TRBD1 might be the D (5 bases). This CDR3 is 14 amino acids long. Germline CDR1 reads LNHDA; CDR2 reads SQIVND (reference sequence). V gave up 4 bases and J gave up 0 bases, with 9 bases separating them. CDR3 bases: TGTGCCAGTAGTAGGGGCATGGCTAACTATGGCTACACCTTC. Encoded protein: CASSRGMANYGYTF.

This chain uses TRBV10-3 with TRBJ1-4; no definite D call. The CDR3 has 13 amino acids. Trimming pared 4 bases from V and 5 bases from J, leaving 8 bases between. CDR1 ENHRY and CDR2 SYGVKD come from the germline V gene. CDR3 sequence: CAISGTDNEKLFF. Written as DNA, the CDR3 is TGTGCCATCAGTGGGACGGACAATGAAAAACTGTTTTTT.

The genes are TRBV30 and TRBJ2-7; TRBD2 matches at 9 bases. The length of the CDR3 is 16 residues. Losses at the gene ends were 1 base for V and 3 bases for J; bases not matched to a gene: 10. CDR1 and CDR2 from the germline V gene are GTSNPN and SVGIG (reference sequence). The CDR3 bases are TGTGCCTGGAGTGCCCCTAGCGGGAAACGGGGCTACGAGCAGTACTTC. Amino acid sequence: CAWSAPSGKRGYEQYF.

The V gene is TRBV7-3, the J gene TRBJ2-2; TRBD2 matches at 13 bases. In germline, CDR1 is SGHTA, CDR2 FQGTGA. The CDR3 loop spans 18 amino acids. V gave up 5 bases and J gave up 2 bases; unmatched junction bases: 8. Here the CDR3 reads CASSLGLAGATNTGELFF. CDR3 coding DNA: TGTGCCAGCAGCCTAGGACTAGCGGGGGCCACCAACACCGGGGAGCTGTTTTTT.

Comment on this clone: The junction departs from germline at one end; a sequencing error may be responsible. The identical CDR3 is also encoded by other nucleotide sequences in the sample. CDR3 amino acids: CASSLAGTSYEQYF. In DNA, the CDR3 is TGTGCCAGCAGCCTAGCGGGTACTTCCTACGAGCAGTACTTC. The chain joins TRBV7-9 to TRBJ2-7; 8 nucleotides agree with TRBD2. The CDR3 loop spans 14 amino acids. The germline CDR1 and CDR2 sequences are SEHNR and FQNEAQ (reference sequence).

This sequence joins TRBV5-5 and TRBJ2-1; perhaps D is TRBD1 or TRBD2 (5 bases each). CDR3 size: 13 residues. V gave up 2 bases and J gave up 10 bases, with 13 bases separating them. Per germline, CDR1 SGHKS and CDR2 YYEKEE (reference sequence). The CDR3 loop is CASSFLGDGEQFF. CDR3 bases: TGTGCCAGCAGCTTTCTCGGGGACGGCGAGCAGTTCTTC. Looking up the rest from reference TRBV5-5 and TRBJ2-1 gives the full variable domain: DAGVTQSPTHLIKTRGQQVTLRCSPISGHKSVSWYQQVLGQGPQFIFQYYEKEERGRGNFPDRFSARQFPNYSSELNVNALLLGDSALYLCASSFLGDGEQFFGPGTRLTVL.